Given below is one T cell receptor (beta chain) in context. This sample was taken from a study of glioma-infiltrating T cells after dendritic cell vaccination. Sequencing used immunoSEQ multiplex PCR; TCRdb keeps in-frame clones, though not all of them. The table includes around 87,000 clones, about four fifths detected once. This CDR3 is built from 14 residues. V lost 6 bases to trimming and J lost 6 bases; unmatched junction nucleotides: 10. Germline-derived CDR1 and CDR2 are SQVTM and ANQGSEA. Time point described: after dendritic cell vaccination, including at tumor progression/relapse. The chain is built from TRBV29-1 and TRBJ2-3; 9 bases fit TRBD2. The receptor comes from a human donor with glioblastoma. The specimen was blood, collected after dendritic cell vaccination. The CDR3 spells CSVLVRGLADTQYF. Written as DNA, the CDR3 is TGCAGCGTCCTCGTTAGGGGACTAGCTGATACGCAGTATTTT.